The 32 T cell receptor beta chains reported below all come from one sample, sequenced in a study of control samples from healthy donors and cancer patients. The data were produced by immunoSEQ multiplex PCR, yet TCRdb's version contains in-frame clones alone and is incomplete. In the table there are 120,000 or so clones, approximately 87% of which are singletons. The sequencing input was blood. The receptors stem from a man younger than 45 in good health.

In this sample, this clone turned up once. V usage is TRBV29-1 and J usage is TRBJ1-1; no firm D call. V was cut by 3 bases and J by 4 bases, with 3 bases left in between. Looked up from germline, CDR1 is SQVTM and CDR2 is ANQGSEA. This CDR3 spans 10 amino acids. The CDR3: CSVDGTEAFF. The CDR3 DNA reads TGCAGCGTTGATGGCACTGAAGCTTTCTTT. The variable domain in full, completed from reference TRBV29-1 and TRBJ1-1, reads SAVISQKPSRDICQRGTSLTIQCQVDSQVTMMFWYRQQPGQSLTLIATANQGSEATYESGFVIDKFPISRPNLTFSTLTVSNMSPEDSSIYLCSVDGTEAFFGQGTRLTVV.

V usage is TRBV7-9 and J usage is TRBJ2-7; TRBD2 might be the D (7 bases). This CDR3 has 15 amino acids. Deletions cut 6 bases from V and 3 bases from J, with 18 bases between. The germline gives CDR1 SEHNR, CDR2 FQNEAQ (reference sequence). CDR3 protein: CASSPGAGAGYEQYF. The DNA for the CDR3 is TGTGCCAGCAGTCCAGGTGCGGGGGCTGGCTACGAGCAGTACTTC.

V and J are TRBV9 and TRBJ1-6; D might be TRBD1 (6 bases). This CDR3 spans 12 amino acids. The V end lost 4 bases, the J end lost 15 bases, and 14 bases lay between the germline ends. Germline CDR1 SGDLS, CDR2 YYNGEE. DNA of the CDR3: TGTGCCAGCAGCCCCTCGAGGGGGAGCCTCCACTTT. As protein: CASSPSRGSLHF.

The V gene is TRBV27, the J gene TRBJ1-6; TRBD1 agrees at 11 bases. Trimming cost V 4 bases and J 4 bases; bases outside gene matches: 12. Germline values: CDR1 MNHEY, CDR2 SMNVEV (reference sequence). This CDR3 contains 19 residues. CDR3 loop: CASSSFFPGQGVYNSPLHF. In nucleotides, the CDR3 is TGTGCCAGCAGTTCTTTTTTCCCGGGACAGGGGGTTTATAATTCACCCCTCCACTTT.

This chain connects TRBV10-3 to TRBJ1-2; tentative D call: TRBD1 (6 bases). Germline values: CDR1 ENHRY, CDR2 SYGVKD. This CDR3 is 13 amino acids long. V was pared by 2 bases and J by 4 bases, with 8 bases between. The CDR3 DNA reads as TGTGCCATCAGTGAGGGACAGTCCTATGGCTACACCTTC. Translation gives CAISEGQSYGYTF.

The V gene is TRBV7-2, the J gene TRBJ1-2; unclear D gene. V lost 5 bases, J lost 4 bases, and 14 bases lay in between. The CDR3 spans 14 residues. Germline-derived CDR1 and CDR2 are SGHTA and FQGNSA. CDR3 coding DNA: TGTGCCAGCAGCCCCGACTGGATGATCTATGGCTACACCTTC. It specifies CASSPDWMIYGYTF.

V gene TRBV3-1 (or the pseudogene TRBV3-2) combines with J gene TRBJ1-6; TRBD1 agrees at 10 bases. Germline V gene data show CDR1 as LGHDT and CDR2 as YNNKEL (reference sequence). There are 15 residues in the CDR3. J was trimmed by 6 bases and V by 6 bases; bases with no gene match: 5. In DNA, the CDR3 is TGTGCCAGCAGGGGGACAGGGGTGGTTAATTCACCCCTCCACTTT. It encodes CASRGTGVVNSPLHF.

This chain connects TRBV2 to TRBJ2-4; possible D gene TRBD2, 5 bases. Trimming stripped 0 bases from V and 0 bases from J, with 6 bases between. The CDR3 spans 15 residues. Germline lookup yields CDR1 SNHLY and CDR2 FYNNEI. The DNA of the CDR3 is TGTGCCAGCAGTGAAGCGGGAGTAGCCAAAAACATTCAGTACTTC. Its translation is CASSEAGVAKNIQYF.

The table lists this clone with a count of one. The genes are TRBV19 and TRBJ2-2, with TRBD1 identical over 10 bases. The CDR3 sequence is 14 residues long. Germline CDR1 reads LNHDA; CDR2 reads SQIVND (reference sequence). The trim removed 6 bases at V and 6 bases at J, leaving 4 bases unmatched. The CDR3 DNA follows: TGTGCCAGTAGATTGGGACAGGGGTCCGGGGAGCTGTTTTTT. Its translation is CASRLGQGSGELFF.

This clone came up once. J is TRBJ2-5 and V is TRBV30, with a weak D call TRBD1 (7 bases). Germline values: CDR1 GTSNPN, CDR2 SVGIG (reference sequence). V was trimmed by 5 bases and J by 2 bases, leaving 12 bases between them. The CDR3 is 13 residues long. Here the CDR3 DNA reads TGTGCCTGGGCCCAGGGGGGTCAAGAGACCCAGTACTTC. It encodes CAWAQGGQETQYF. Together with reference TRBV30 and TRBJ2-5, the CDR3 gives the full variable domain: SQTIHQWPATLVQPVGSPLSLECTVEGTSNPNLYWYRQAAGRGLQLLFYSVGIGQISSEVPQNLSASRPQDRQFILSSKKLLLSDSGFYLCAWAQGGQETQYFGPGTRLLVL.

In this sample, this clone turned up once. The rearrangement links TRBV4-1 to TRBJ1-6, with unresolved D. Germline V gene lookup returns CDR1 MGHRA and CDR2 YSYEKL. The CDR3 extends over 16 amino acids. The V end lost 0 bases, the J end lost 7 bases, and 13 bases lay between the germline ends. This CDR3 reads CASSQEAPVNNSPLHF. CDR3 nucleotides: TGCGCCAGCAGCCAAGAGGCACCGGTAAACAATTCACCCCTCCACTTT.

The chain combines TRBV6-1 with TRBJ1-3; D gene ambiguous. The V gene lost 2 bases and the J gene lost 4 bases, with 6 bases spanning the gap. This CDR3 has 13 residues. Germline loops: CDR1 MNHNS, CDR2 SASEGT. The CDR3 sequence is CASSEHSGNTIYF. CDR3 coding DNA: TGTGCCAGCAGTGAACACTCGGGAAACACCATATATTTT.

The chain carries TRBV9 and TRBJ1-3; no clear D. V lost 0 bases to trimming and J lost 4 bases, with 8 bases between them. Germline V CDR1 and CDR2: SGDLS, YYNGEE. This CDR3 spans 14 amino acids. The DNA for the CDR3 is TGTGCCAGCAGCGTAGGGTCAGCCGGAAACACCATATATTTT. Amino acid sequence: CASSVGSAGNTIYF. The full variable domain, in which reference TRBV9 and TRBJ1-3 provide the parts outside the CDR3, is DSGVTQTPKHLITATGQRVTLRCSPRSGDLSVYWYQQSLDQGLQFLIQYYNGEERAKGNILERFSAQQFPDLHSELNLSSLELGDSALYFCASSVGSAGNTIYFGEGSWLTVV.

This clone appeared once. This sequence joins TRBV3-1 (or the pseudogene TRBV3-2) and TRBJ1-1; the D gene is possibly TRBD1 (5 bases). The CDR3 spans 15 residues. CDR1 LGHDT and CDR2 YNNKEL come from the germline V gene (reference sequence). V lost 4 bases to trimming and J lost 0 bases, with 12 bases between them. The DNA for the CDR3 is TGTGCCAGCAGCCCGGGTCGGGGGGTGAACACTGAAGCTTTCTTT. Encoded protein: CASSPGRGVNTEAFF.

The chain combines TRBV6-5 with TRBJ1-2, with D hard to call. CDR1 and CDR2 from the germline V gene are MNHEY and SVGAGI. This CDR3 is 12 amino acids long. V was clipped by 6 bases and J by 4 bases, with 9 bases between them. The CDR3, as DNA: TGTGCCAGCAGCGGGGTCGGCTATGGCTACACCTTC. Translating it yields CASSGVGYGYTF.

V and J are TRBV6-1 and TRBJ1-6; D gene uncertain. Trimming removed 1 base from V and 10 bases from J, with 11 bases in between. This CDR3 has 14 amino acids. Germline lookup yields CDR1 MNHNS and CDR2 SASEGT. The CDR3 spells CASSEVNSRSPLHF. Written as DNA, the CDR3 is TGTGCCAGCAGTGAAGTAAACAGCCGCTCACCCCTCCACTTT.

This rearrangement joins TRBV12-3 or TRBV12-4 to TRBJ1-2; D uncertain. The germline V and J ends were trimmed by 3 bases and 4 bases, with 9 bases remaining between them. The CDR3 is made up of 13 amino acids. The CDR3 reads CASSFFGSYGYTF. CDR3 bases: TGTGCCAGCAGTTTCTTCGGCAGCTATGGCTACACCTTC.

This sequence joins TRBV19 and TRBJ1-3; D is possibly TRBD1 (5 bases). CDR3 length equals 15 residues. CDR1 and CDR2 (germline): LNHDA, SQIVND (reference sequence). V shed 5 bases and J shed 0 bases, with 11 bases lying between them. CDR3 in DNA: TGTGCCAGTAGTCCGGGACGGCGCTCTGGAAACACCATATATTTT. Translated, it gives CASSPGRRSGNTIYF.

The rearrangement joins TRBV6-4 to TRBJ1-2; D gene uncertain. From germline, CDR1 is MRHNA and CDR2 SNTAGT. Trimming cost V 5 bases and J 5 bases, with 18 bases left between them. This CDR3 comprises 15 residues. The CDR3 spells CASSPRVPVGYGYTF. CDR3 coding DNA: TGTGCCAGCAGTCCCAGAGTCCCGGTGGGTTATGGCTACACCTTC.

The V call is TRBV6-5, the J call TRBJ2-1; tentative D call: TRBD2 (7 bases). This CDR3 has 14 residues. Deletions cut 8 bases from V and 10 bases from J, with 21 bases between. The V gene's germline CDR1 is MNHEY and CDR2 SVGAGI. This CDR3 is CASWPRIPGGEQFF. CDR3 sequence (DNA): TGTGCCAGCTGGCCCCGTATACCGGGGGGCGAGCAGTTCTTC.

For this clone: At the DNA level, this CDR3 is encoded by other sequences in the same sample as well. DNA for the CDR3: TGTGCCAGCAGTGATCGAGGCTATGGCTACACCTTC. Translated: CASSDRGYGYTF. The chain is built from TRBV2 and TRBJ1-2; the D is unclear. V lost 3 bases and J 4 bases, leaving 6 bases between the germline ends. The CDR3 runs to 12 residues. Germline CDR1 SNHLY, CDR2 FYNNEI. The full variable domain, its missing parts supplied by reference TRBV2 and TRBJ1-2, is EPEVTQTPSHQVTQMGQEVILRCVPISNHLYFYWYRQILGQKVEFLVSFYNNEISEKSEIFDDQFSVERPDGSNFTLKIRSTKLEDSAMYFCASSDRGYGYTFGSGTRLTVV.

This rearrangement joins TRBV27 to TRBJ1-2; D remains ambiguous. CDR1 is MNHEY, CDR2 SMNVEV, per germline (reference sequence). The CDR3 is 14 residues long. V was trimmed by 5 bases and J by 0 bases, leaving 10 bases between them. The CDR3 region has the DNA TGTGCCAGCAGTCCAAAAGTAGCTAACTATGGCTACACCTTC. Translating it yields CASSPKVANYGYTF.

About this clone itself: Within the sample, other DNA sequences also encode this same CDR3. J is TRBJ2-5 and V is TRBV19; 8 bases map to TRBD2. The CDR3 covers 14 residues. With V trimmed by 5 bases and J by 2 bases, 4 bases remained unmatched. Germline V gives CDR1 LNHDA, CDR2 SQIVND (reference sequence). The CDR3 reads CASSSLAGQETQYF. CDR3 nucleotides: TGTGCCAGTAGTTCTTTAGCGGGGCAAGAGACCCAGTACTTC.

This clone was seen only once. This sequence joins TRBV9 and TRBJ2-3, with D perhaps being TRBD1 or TRBD2 (5 bases each). In germline, CDR1 is SGDLS, CDR2 YYNGEE. The V end lost 0 bases, the J end lost 0 bases, and 14 bases lay between the germline ends. The CDR3 totals 17 residues. This CDR3 reads CASSVGWSGDSTDTQYF. The CDR3 DNA sequence: TGTGCCAGCAGCGTAGGTTGGTCTGGGGACAGCACAGATACGCAGTATTTT.

This CDR3 is CASRPGSSSGANVLTF. CDR3 bases: TGCGCCAGCAGGCCCGGTTCTTCCTCTGGGGCCAACGTCCTGACTTTC. The chain recombines TRBV4-1 with TRBJ2-6; unclear D gene. The CDR3 consists of 16 residues. The V end was cut by 6 bases, the J end by 0 bases, with 12 bases between. Germline V gene lookup returns CDR1 MGHRA and CDR2 YSYEKL.

There are a few counts of this clone. The chain employs TRBV12-3 or TRBV12-4 and TRBJ1-5; D gene ambiguous. V was pared by 1 base and J by 3 bases, with 4 bases between. The CDR3 consists of 13 residues. CDR3: CASSLGANQPQHF. In DNA, the CDR3 is TGTGCCAGCAGTTTAGGGGCCAATCAGCCCCAGCATTTT.

The V and J genes are TRBV6-5 and TRBJ2-3; 12 positions agree with TRBD2. The ends lost 6 bases at V and 6 bases at J; junction bases unmatched: 7. The germline CDR1 and CDR2 sequences are MNHEY and SVGAGI. This CDR3 region has 15 residues. DNA of the CDR3: TGTGCCAGCAGGGCCCTAGCGGGGGGGCGGGATACGCAGTATTTT. Translated, it gives CASRALAGGRDTQYF.

This chain uses TRBV25-1 with TRBJ2-1; no reliable D call. Trimming left V 2 bases short and J 7 bases short, with 9 bases between. The germline V gene has CDR1 MGHDK and CDR2 SYGVNS. The length of the CDR3 is 13 residues. The DNA of the CDR3 is TGTGCCAGCAGTGAAAGCAGTGGGAATGAGCAGTTCTTC. Translation gives CASSESSGNEQFF.

The V gene is TRBV2, the J gene TRBJ1-6; 11 bases fit TRBD1. This CDR3 has 14 residues. The V gene's germline CDR1 is SNHLY and CDR2 FYNNEI. Trimming at V came to 6 bases and at J to 9 bases, leaving 4 bases not matched to a gene. The CDR3 sequence: CASRGTGGASPLHF. The CDR3 DNA reads TGTGCCAGCAGAGGGACAGGGGGAGCTTCACCCCTCCACTTT.

The chain recombines TRBV29-1 with TRBJ2-1; 9 positions agree with TRBD2. CDR1 SQVTM and CDR2 ANQGSEA come from the germline V gene. The CDR3 contains 14 residues. With 7 bases clipped from V and 7 bases from J, the junction kept 11 bases outside the gene matches. CDR3 in DNA: TGCAGCGGAGGGCGGGGGGGCGCTGAGAATGAGCAGTTCTTC. This gives the protein CSGGRGGAENEQFF.

The rearrangement links TRBV3-1 (or the pseudogene TRBV3-2) to TRBJ1-5; D unclear. Germline V gene sequence: CDR1 LGHDT, CDR2 YNNKEL (reference sequence). The CDR3 runs to 14 residues. The V end lost 1 base, the J end lost 1 base, and 5 bases lay between the germline ends. In DNA, the CDR3 is TGTGCCAGCAGCCAAGGGGCAAGCAATCAGCCCCAGCATTTT. Translated: CASSQGASNQPQHF.

This CDR3 is CASSSPDSPLHF. The CDR3 coding sequence is TGTGCCAGCAGTAGTCCTGATTCACCCCTCCACTTT. The chain employs TRBV6-6 and TRBJ1-6; D call uncertain. This CDR3 spans 12 amino acids. Germline V CDR1 and CDR2: MNHNY, SVGAGI (reference sequence). Trimming pared 5 bases from V and 8 bases from J, leaving 7 bases between.